The 8 T cell receptor beta chains below were found in one sample sequenced in a study of blood T cell repertoires in COVID-19. Profiling relied on immunoSEQ multiplex PCR, and the TCRdb table lists in-frame clones only, not all of them. This sample has some 200,000 clones; 87% occur once, and the top ten carry roughly 12%. Sequenced sample: peripheral blood. These receptors all stem from a woman under 30 who had recovered from COVID-19.

The rearrangement links TRBV2 to TRBJ2-7; possibly TRBD1 for D (6 bases). Germline CDR1 SNHLY, CDR2 FYNNEI. Trimming removed 6 bases from V and 5 bases from J, with 11 bases in between. The CDR3 length is 12 residues. In DNA form, the CDR3 reads TGTGCCAGCAGACGGGACAACCACGAGCAGTACTTC. It yields the protein CASRRDNHEQYF.

The rearrangement uses TRBV15 and TRBJ1-2, with D tentatively TRBD1 (6 bases). The V end lost 0 bases, the J end lost 3 bases, and 11 bases lay between the germline ends. The CDR3 is made up of 15 amino acids. The V gene's germline CDR1 is LNHNV and CDR2 YYDKDF (reference sequence). In nucleotides, the CDR3 is TGTGCCACCAGCAGAGATCGAGGGGGTCACTATGGCTACACCTTC. This sequence encodes CATSRDRGGHYGYTF. Drawing the rest from reference TRBV15 and TRBJ1-2, the complete variable domain is DAMVIQNPRYQVTQFGKPVTLSCSQTLNHNVMYWYQQKSSQAPKLLFHYYDKDFNNEADTPDNFQSRRPNTSFCFLDIRSPGLGDTAMYLCATSRDRGGHYGYTFGSGTRLTVV.

The V call is TRBV5-1, the J call TRBJ1-1, with D tentatively TRBD1 (6 bases). The germline CDR1 and CDR2 sequences are SGHRS and YFSETQ. The CDR3 runs 13 residues. Between the trimmed V and J ends, which lost 4 bases and 1 base, there was a span of 8 bases. DNA of the CDR3: TGCGCCAGCAGCAAGGGACAGAACACTGAAGCTTTCTTT. Its translation is CASSKGQNTEAFF.

The gene calls are TRBV25-1 and TRBJ1-2; D is uncertain. Germline V gives CDR1 MGHDK, CDR2 SYGVNS. The CDR3 is 14 amino acids. Trimming pared 6 bases from V and 2 bases from J, leaving 13 bases between. The CDR3 protein is CASRDPGANYGYTF. The CDR3, as DNA: TGTGCCAGCAGGGATCCGGGAGCGAACTATGGCTACACCTTC.

In its sample, this clone was seen once. The CDR3 loop is CASSLERISSYNEQFF. The CDR3 bases are TGTGCCAGCAGCTTGGAGAGGATTAGCTCCTACAATGAGCAGTTCTTC. The gene calls are TRBV7-2 and TRBJ2-1; D unresolved. Deletions cut 3 bases from V and 0 bases from J, with 12 bases between. The germline V gene has CDR1 SGHTA and CDR2 FQGNSA. The CDR3 is made up of 16 amino acids.

Of note for this clone: At one end the junction does not follow the germline gene, possibly because of a read error. The sample holds other DNA sequences that translate to the same CDR3. The chain carries TRBV9 and TRBJ1-5; a weak D match, TRBD1 (5 bases). This CDR3 comprises 15 residues. Germline assignment: CDR1 SGDLS and CDR2 YYNGEE. The CDR3 coding sequence is TGTGCCAGCAGTGAAAAGGGGTGGAGCAATCAGCCTCAGCATTTT. Translation gives CASSEKGWSNQPQHF.

This clone appeared a few times. The rearrangement uses TRBV4-3 and TRBJ2-7; 7 positions match TRBD1. V lost 5 bases to trimming and J lost 5 bases; unmatched junction nucleotides: 9. The CDR3 contains 14 residues. Germline CDR1 is LGHNA and CDR2 is YSLEER. The CDR3 is CASSTGQIPNEQYF. The CDR3 DNA is TGCGCCAGCAGCACGGGACAGATCCCCAACGAGCAGTACTTC.

In this sample, this clone turned up a few times. This chain joins TRBV19 and TRBJ1-5, with D unresolved. The germline V gene has CDR1 LNHDA and CDR2 SQIVND (reference sequence). This CDR3 region has 14 residues. With 0 bases removed from V and 6 bases from J, the gap between germline ends came to 9 bases. CDR3 in amino acids: CASSIDPSGQPQHF. In DNA, the CDR3 is TGTGCCAGTAGTATAGATCCCAGTGGTCAGCCCCAGCATTTT.